A single T cell receptor beta chain is shown here with its context. Its antigen is not identified. The data were obtained in a study of cytomegalovirus exposure and HLA in healthy donors. Findings and caveats of the study: The study listed roughly 150 cytomegalovirus-associated TCR beta chains. Looking again later, the authors saw that most CMV-associated TCR beta chains seemed HLA-restricted. Earlier analysis looked at TCR beta V segments, and most were productive about 90% or about 30% of the time.

From germline, CDR1 is SGHRS and CDR2 YFSETQ. Trimming pared 0 bases from V and 3 bases from J, leaving 13 bases between. CDR3 length equals 15 residues. The PCR ran on 60 Vbeta and 13 Jbeta primers. Per the original methods: A later analysis tallied about 80 million unique TCR beta chains, 9.5 million to 14 million of them shared. The assay was immunoSEQ multiplex PCR, and TCRdb's table has in-frame clones only and misses some. V, J and clone size are taken as reported in that table, and D and trimming were inferred from the DNA itself. The sample carries about 200,000 clones, roughly 74% recorded once.

V is TRBV5-1 and J is TRBJ2-7; D might be TRBD1 (5 bases). The sequenced sample was PBMCs. This TCR was recovered from a woman aged 25-40 years in good health and CMV-seronegative. CDR3: CASSLVGPQNYEQYF. The CDR3 DNA sequence: TGCGCCAGCAGCTTGGTGGGGCCCCAGAACTACGAGCAGTACTTC.